Presented here are 26 T cell receptor beta chains from one specimen sequenced in a study of Graves' ophthalmopathy and Graves' hyperthyroidism. Using RNA transcripts, the TCR beta CDR3 regions were amplified. Scientists carried out first-round RT-PCR using HTBI primers and then a second-round multiplex PCR. TCRdb re-called the multiplex PCR reads with MiXCR, one entry per CDR3 protein. The sample has 600,000 to 700,000 distinct CDR3 sequences, over 40% seen once; the top ten hold over 2.5%. The sample was peripheral blood. The source is an adult man with Graves' ophthalmopathy.

This clonotype was observed at least ten times. At one end, the junction sequence differs from germline, possibly due to a read error. The V call is TRBV7-9, the J call TRBJ1-1, with 8 bases that match TRBD1. Germline-derived CDR1 and CDR2 are SEHNR and FQNEAQ (reference sequence). CDR3 size: 15 residues. The chain's CDR3 is CASSLRGQGNTEAFF. The CDR3 nucleotides are TGCGCCAGCAGCCTCCGAGGACAGGGGAACACTGAAGCTTTCTTT.

J is TRBJ2-5 and V is TRBV29-1; unclear D gene. Germline CDR1 and CDR2: SQVTM and ANQGSEA. The CDR3 extends over 10 amino acids. The V and J ends lost 6 bases and 7 bases respectively, with 9 bases between them. The CDR3 DNA reads as TGCAGCGTGATCGTCGGGACCCAGTACTTC. It codes for CSVIVGTQYF.

This clonotype was seen at least ten times. The V call is TRBV19, the J call TRBJ1-1; unclear D gene. This CDR3 is 16 amino acids long. Trimming stripped 3 bases from V and 4 bases from J, with 18 bases between. Germline V gene sequence: CDR1 LNHDA, CDR2 SQIVND (reference sequence). For the CDR3, the DNA is TGTGCCAGTAGTATCCCCCTGAGTACAGTTTTCACTGAAGCTTTCTTT. This gives the protein CASSIPLSTVFTEAFF.

This clonotype showed up just a few times. The J gene is TRBJ2-7, the V gene TRBV12-3 or TRBV12-4, with 7 bases fitting TRBD2. The CDR3 length is 16 residues. Trimming removed 6 bases from V and 3 bases from J; junction bases left unmatched: 14. CDR3 sequence reads: CASSHSEAAGVYEQYF. The CDR3 DNA is TGTGCCAGCAGCCATTCCGAGGCGGCGGGAGTCTACGAGCAGTACTTC.

This clonotype was seen ten or more times. This chain joins TRBV5-1 and TRBJ1-1, with D perhaps TRBD1 (5 bases). CDR1 and CDR2 from the germline V gene are SGHRS and YFSETQ. With 7 bases removed from V and 3 bases from J, the gap between germline ends came to 16 bases. This CDR3 spans 14 amino acids. DNA for the CDR3: TGCGCCAGCCGGAGCAGGGAATGGGACACTGAAGCTTTCTTT. Translating it yields CASRSREWDTEAFF.

This clonotype was observed at least ten times. One junction end disagrees with the germline gene, perhaps due to a read error. V and J are TRBV25-1 and TRBJ2-7; 10 nucleotides match TRBD1. Germline assignment: CDR1 MGHDK and CDR2 SYGVNS. The CDR3 runs 12 residues. CDR3 in DNA: TGTGCCAGCAGTGACACGGACAGGGGGATCGGCTTC. Translation gives CASSDTDRGIGF.

At least ten counts were recorded for this clonotype. The V and J genes are TRBV20-1 and TRBJ2-5, with a tentative D call TRBD1 (6 bases). CDR3 length equals 13 residues. The germline V gene has CDR1 DFQATT and CDR2 SNEGSKA (reference sequence). Trimming stripped 6 bases from V and 5 bases from J, with 16 bases between. The CDR3 DNA reads as TGCAGTGCCCCACCAGAGCAGGGGGAGACCCAGTACTTC. It yields the protein CSAPPEQGETQYF.

The chain has TRBV25-1 and TRBJ2-7; the D is unclear. Germline values: CDR1 MGHDK, CDR2 SYGVNS. V was trimmed by 3 bases and J by 1 base, leaving 7 bases between them. The CDR3 covers 13 residues. The CDR3 DNA is TGTGCCAGCAGTGACGGGCAGTCCTACGAGCAGTACTTC. Its translation: CASSDGQSYEQYF.

The CDR3 is CSANRGIDQPQHF. The CDR3 nucleotides read TGCAGTGCCAATAGAGGGATCGATCAGCCCCAGCATTTT. The V and J genes are TRBV20-1 and TRBJ1-5; D unclear. The CDR3 is 13 amino acids. Germline CDR1 DFQATT, CDR2 SNEGSKA (reference sequence). Trimming left V 6 bases short and J 5 bases short, with 14 bases between.

This clonotype was detected ten times or more. The chain uses TRBV24-1 and TRBJ2-3; D unresolved. Trimming shortened V by 5 bases and J by 2 bases, and 13 bases separated the two germline ends. The CDR3 length is 15 residues. Germline values: CDR1 KGHDR, CDR2 SFDVKD. Written as DNA, the CDR3 is TGTGCCACCAGTGGGGTTGACGGCGCCACAGATACGCAGTATTTT. This encodes CATSGVDGATDTQYF.

V is TRBV2 and J is TRBJ2-2; 10 nucleotides align to TRBD2. The CDR3 spans 15 residues. Per germline, CDR1 SNHLY and CDR2 FYNNEI. V was clipped by 4 bases and J by 4 bases; unmatched bases: 3. CDR3: CASSVSGRATGELFF. The CDR3 DNA reads as TGTGCCAGCAGTGTCAGCGGGAGGGCCACCGGGGAGCTGTTTTTT.

This clonotype occurred many times. This rearrangement joins TRBV12-3 or TRBV12-4 to TRBJ1-3, with D perhaps matching TRBD1 (5 bases). The CDR3 spans 14 residues. Trimming shortened V by 6 bases and J by 2 bases, and 11 bases separated the two germline ends. CDR3 sequence (DNA): TGTGCCAGCAGGGCCGGGGGGACTGGAAACACCATATATTTT. This translates into CASRAGGTGNTIYF.

The V and J genes are TRBV24-1 and TRBJ1-1; a possible D gene is TRBD1 (5 bases). Per germline, CDR1 KGHDR and CDR2 SFDVKD. The V gene lost 5 bases and the J gene lost 10 bases, with 10 bases spanning the gap. The CDR3 has 11 residues. This chain's CDR3 is CATSAGIRAFF. CDR3 in DNA: TGTGCCACCAGTGCAGGGATCAGAGCTTTCTTT.

This clonotype has at least ten counts. This chain joins TRBV11-2 and TRBJ1-6; D is ambiguous. The germline CDR1 and CDR2 sequences are SGHAT and FQNNGV. This CDR3 has 13 amino acids. V was trimmed by 1 base and J by 10 bases, leaving 8 bases between them. This chain's CDR3 is CASSLVPGSPLHF. The CDR3 DNA reads TGTGCCAGCAGCTTAGTACCCGGATCACCCCTCCACTTT.

The chain links TRBV10-3 to TRBJ1-1, with 9 bases matching TRBD1. Germline-derived CDR1 and CDR2 are ENHRY and SYGVKD. The CDR3 spans 15 residues. J was trimmed by 1 base and V by 10 bases; bases with no gene match: 10. The CDR3 DNA is TGTGCCAGCACCCAATCGACAGGGGGGAACACTGAAGCTTTCTTT. Its translation: CASTQSTGGNTEAFF.

V gene TRBV19 combines with J gene TRBJ1-5; 11 bases are shared with TRBD1. Germline CDR1 reads LNHDA; CDR2 reads SQIVND (reference sequence). This CDR3 comprises 18 residues. The junction had 11 bases not matched to a gene; V was cut back by 5 bases and J by 2 bases. CDR3: CASSLSGTGGLGNQPQHF. In DNA form, the CDR3 reads TGTGCCAGTAGTCTCTCCGGGACAGGGGGTTTGGGCAATCAGCCCCAGCATTTT.

V gene TRBV5-1 combines with J gene TRBJ2-6; D unclear. CDR3 length: 17 residues. The V gene's germline CDR1 is SGHRS and CDR2 YFSETQ. V was clipped by 0 bases and J by 2 bases, with 12 bases between them. The DNA for the CDR3 is TGCGCCAGCAGCTTGGAACCACAGCTAACTGGGGCCAACGTCCTGACTTTC. It translates to CASSLEPQLTGANVLTF.

This clonotype was counted ten times or more. The chain links TRBV2 to TRBJ1-3; D perhaps matches TRBD1 (5 bases). The CDR3 runs 15 residues. V was clipped by 6 bases and J by 0 bases, with 12 bases between them. The germline V gene has CDR1 SNHLY and CDR2 FYNNEI. The CDR3 DNA is TGTGCCAGCAGATTCGACAGAGCCTCTGGAAACACCATATATTTT. The encoded protein is CASRFDRASGNTIYF.

The V call is TRBV14, the J call TRBJ2-5; TRBD2 is a possible D gene (7 bases). V shed 4 bases and J shed 1 base, with 19 bases lying between them. There are 17 residues in the CDR3. Germline CDR1 reads SGHDN; CDR2 reads FVKESK. CDR3 nucleotides: TGTGCCAGCAGCCGACGGGACGGGGGGCAAGCCCAAGAGACCCAGTACTTC. Encoded protein: CASSRRDGGQAQETQYF.

This clonotype was picked up one time. This may come from a read error, since a much larger clone is one base off. The chain couples TRBV9 to TRBJ2-7; TRBD1 is a possible D gene (5 bases). The CDR3 contains 15 residues. Germline V CDR1 and CDR2: SGDLS, YYNGEE. V dropped 3 bases and J dropped 0 bases, with 13 bases sitting between them. This CDR3 reads CASSAGSESSYEQYF. DNA for the CDR3: TGTGCCAGCAGCGCAGGGTCGGAGAGCTCCTACGAGCAGTACTTC.

The V call is TRBV7-3, the J call TRBJ1-2; D is possibly TRBD1 (6 bases). Germline CDR1 and CDR2: SGHTA and FQGTGA. The V end lost 5 bases, the J end lost 7 bases, and 17 bases lay between the germline ends. This CDR3 contains 14 residues. CDR3 sequence (DNA): TGTGCCAGCAGCCCCTCGGGGGGGGGCGGTGGCTACACCTTC. Protein sequence: CASSPSGGGGGYTF.

The V gene is TRBV7-9, the J gene TRBJ2-5; D could derive from TRBD1 or TRBD2 (5 bases each). The CDR3 consists of 15 residues. Trimming stripped 5 bases from V and 2 bases from J, with 15 bases between. The germline gives CDR1 SEHNR, CDR2 FQNEAQ (reference sequence). The CDR3 nucleotides read TGTGCCAGCAGCGTAAGGGACGGTTCACAAGAGACCCAGTACTTC. Residues: CASSVRDGSQETQYF.

This clonotype was detected a few times. This rearrangement joins TRBV9 to TRBJ1-4, with 7 bases identical to TRBD1. V was clipped by 4 bases and J by 0 bases; unmatched bases: 3. Germline V gene lookup returns CDR1 SGDLS and CDR2 YYNGEE. This CDR3 spans 15 amino acids. This CDR3 is CASSQDRATNEKLFF. CDR3 bases: TGTGCCAGCAGCCAAGACAGGGCAACTAATGAAAAACTGTTTTTT. Full variable domain (missing parts from reference TRBV9 and TRBJ1-4): DSGVTQTPKHLITATGQRVTLRCSPRSGDLSVYWYQQSLDQGLQFLIQYYNGEERAKGNILERFSAQQFPDLHSELNLSSLELGDSALYFCASSQDRATNEKLFFGSGTQLSVL.

This sequence joins TRBV10-3 and TRBJ2-7, with D maybe TRBD1 (6 bases). Between the trimmed V and J ends, which lost 6 bases and 0 bases, there was a span of 15 bases. The CDR3 length is 15 residues. CDR1 is ENHRY and CDR2 is SYGVKD in the germline V gene. The CDR3 DNA follows: TGTGCCATCAGCGTAGGACAGCCGAGCTCCTACGAGCAGTACTTC. Its translation: CAISVGQPSSYEQYF.

This rearrangement joins TRBV10-3 to TRBJ1-1, with D possibly being TRBD1 (5 bases). From germline, CDR1 is ENHRY and CDR2 SYGVKD. This CDR3 spans 14 amino acids. Trimming cost V 2 bases and J 3 bases, with 10 bases left between them. The CDR3, as DNA: TGTGCCATCAGTGAGGGGGTGGGGGACACTGAAGCTTTCTTT. Residues: CAISEGVGDTEAFF.

The chain joins TRBV7-6 to TRBJ1-1, with no clear D. In germline, CDR1 is SGHVS, CDR2 FNYEAQ. This CDR3 has 14 residues. V gave up 11 bases and J gave up 1 base, with 17 bases separating them. The CDR3 DNA is TGTGCCTCTACACCACCCGGAACGAACACTGAAGCTTTCTTT. This encodes CASTPPGTNTEAFF.